This paragraph reports one TCR beta chain. The entry originates in a study of T cell changes during pregnancy in multiple sclerosis. The table came from immunoSEQ multiplex PCR; TCRdb's copy has only in-frame clones and leaves some out. Among 90,000 or so clones, about 93% were seen once, and the ten largest hold more than 1.5%. Losses at the gene ends were 5 bases for V and 5 bases for J; bases not matched to a gene: 2. This CDR3 region has 12 residues. Germline-derived CDR1 and CDR2 are MNHEY and SVGAGI. The source was peripheral blood, collected after pregnancy. The chain joins TRBV6-5 to TRBJ1-1; 7 bases map to TRBD1. The TCR was taken from a female donor in good health, enrolled as a control in a pregnancy study. In DNA form, the CDR3 reads TGTGCCAGCAGTCGACAGGGAACTGAAGCTTTCTTT. Amino acids: CASSRQGTEAFF.